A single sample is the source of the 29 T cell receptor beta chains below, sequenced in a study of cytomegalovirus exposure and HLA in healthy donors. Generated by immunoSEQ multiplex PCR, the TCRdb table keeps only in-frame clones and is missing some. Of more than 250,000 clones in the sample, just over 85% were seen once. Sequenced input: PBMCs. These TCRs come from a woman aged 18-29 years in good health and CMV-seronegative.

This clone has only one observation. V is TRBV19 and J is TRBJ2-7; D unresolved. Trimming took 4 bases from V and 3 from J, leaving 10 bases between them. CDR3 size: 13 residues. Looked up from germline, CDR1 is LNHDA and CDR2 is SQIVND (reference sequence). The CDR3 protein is CASSSTAFYEQYF. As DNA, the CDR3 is TGTGCCAGTAGTAGTACAGCCTTCTACGAGCAGTACTTC.

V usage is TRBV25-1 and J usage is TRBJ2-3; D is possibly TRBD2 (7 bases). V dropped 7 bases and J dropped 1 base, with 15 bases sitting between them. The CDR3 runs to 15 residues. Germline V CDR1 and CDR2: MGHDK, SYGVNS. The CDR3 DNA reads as TGTGCCAGCACCCCGCGGGGGCGAGGCACAGATACGCAGTATTTT. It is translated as CASTPRGRGTDTQYF.

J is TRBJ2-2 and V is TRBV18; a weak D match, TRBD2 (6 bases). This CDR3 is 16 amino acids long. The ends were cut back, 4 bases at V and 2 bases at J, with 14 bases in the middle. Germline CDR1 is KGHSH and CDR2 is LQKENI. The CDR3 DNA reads TGTGCCAGCTCACTTGCGACTAGACTAAACACCGGGGAGCTGTTTTTT. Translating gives CASSLATRLNTGELFF. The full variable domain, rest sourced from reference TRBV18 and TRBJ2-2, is NAGVMQNPRHLVRRRGQEARLRCSPMKGHSHVYWYRQLPEEGLKFMVYLQKENIIDESGMPKERFSAEFPKEGPSILRIQQVVRGDSAAYFCASSLATRLNTGELFFGEGSRLTVL.

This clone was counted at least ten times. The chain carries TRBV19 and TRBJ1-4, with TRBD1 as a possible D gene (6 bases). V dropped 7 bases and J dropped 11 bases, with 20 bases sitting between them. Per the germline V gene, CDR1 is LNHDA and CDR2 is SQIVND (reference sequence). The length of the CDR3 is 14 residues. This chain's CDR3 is CASKAGQGLVKLFF. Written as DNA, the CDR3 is TGTGCCAGTAAGGCCGGCCAGGGGCTGGTGAAACTGTTTTTT.

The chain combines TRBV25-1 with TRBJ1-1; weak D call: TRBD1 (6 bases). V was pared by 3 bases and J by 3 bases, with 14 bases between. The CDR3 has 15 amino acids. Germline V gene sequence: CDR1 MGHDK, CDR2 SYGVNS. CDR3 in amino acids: CASSDRGGAHTEAFF. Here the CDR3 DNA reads TGTGCCAGCAGTGATAGGGGGGGCGCGCACACTGAAGCTTTCTTT.

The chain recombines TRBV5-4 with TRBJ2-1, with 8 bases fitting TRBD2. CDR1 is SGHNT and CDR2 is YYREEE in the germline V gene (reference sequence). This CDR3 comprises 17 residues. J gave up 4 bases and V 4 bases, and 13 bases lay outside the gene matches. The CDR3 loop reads CASSDPTPREGYNEQFF. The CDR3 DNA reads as TGTGCCAGCAGCGACCCCACCCCCCGGGAGGGGTACAATGAGCAGTTCTTC.

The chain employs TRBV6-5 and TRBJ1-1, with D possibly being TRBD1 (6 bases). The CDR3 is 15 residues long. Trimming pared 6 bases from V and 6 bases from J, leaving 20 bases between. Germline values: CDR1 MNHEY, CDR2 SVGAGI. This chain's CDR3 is CASRTTGYSFAEAFF. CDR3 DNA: TGTGCCAGCAGGACTACAGGGTACAGCTTTGCTGAAGCTTTCTTT.

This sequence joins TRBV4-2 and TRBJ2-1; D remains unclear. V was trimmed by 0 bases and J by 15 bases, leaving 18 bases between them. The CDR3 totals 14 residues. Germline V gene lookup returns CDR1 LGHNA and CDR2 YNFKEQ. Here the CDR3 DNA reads TGTGCCAGCAGCCAAGATCCAAGAGCCCCTCGAATGTTCTTC. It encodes CASSQDPRAPRMFF.

CDR3 amino acids: CATASSGSSYNEQFF. The CDR3 DNA reads TGTGCCACCGCGTCTAGCGGGAGCTCCTACAATGAGCAGTTCTTC. The chain carries TRBV27 and TRBJ2-1; 10 bases line up with TRBD2. V shed 10 bases, J shed 0 bases, and the junction held 6 bases outside the gene matches. CDR3 length equals 15 residues. Germline loops: CDR1 MNHEY, CDR2 SMNVEV (reference sequence).

The CDR3 is CASSSPGQNYEQYF. CDR3 nucleotide sequence: TGTGCCAGCAGTTCCCCGGGACAGAACTACGAGCAGTACTTC. The gene calls are TRBV6-5 and TRBJ2-7; TRBD1 aligns across 7 bases. The CDR3 sequence is 14 residues long. Germline loops: CDR1 MNHEY, CDR2 SVGAGI. With V trimmed by 4 bases and J by 3 bases, 6 bases remained unmatched.

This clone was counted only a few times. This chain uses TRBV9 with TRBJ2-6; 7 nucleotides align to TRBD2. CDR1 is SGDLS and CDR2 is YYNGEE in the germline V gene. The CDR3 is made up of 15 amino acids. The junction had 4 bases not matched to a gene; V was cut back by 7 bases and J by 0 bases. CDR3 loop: CASGGDHSGANVLTF. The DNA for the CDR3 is TGTGCCAGCGGGGGGGACCACTCTGGGGCCAACGTCCTGACTTTC.

CDR3 sequence: CASSGHYTEAFF. CDR3 nucleotides: TGTGCCAGCAGCGGCCATTACACTGAAGCTTTCTTT. The rearrangement joins TRBV7-8 to TRBJ1-1; D unresolved. Germline loops: CDR1 SGHVS, CDR2 FQNEAQ. The CDR3 totals 12 residues. The ends were cut back, 5 bases at V and 3 bases at J, with 7 bases in the middle.

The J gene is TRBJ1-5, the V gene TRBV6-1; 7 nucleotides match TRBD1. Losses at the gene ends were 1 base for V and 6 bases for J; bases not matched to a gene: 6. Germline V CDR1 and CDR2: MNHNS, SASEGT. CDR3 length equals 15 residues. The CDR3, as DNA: TGTGCCAGCAGTGAAGGCAGGGGGTTTAGTCAGCCCCAGCATTTT. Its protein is CASSEGRGFSQPQHF.

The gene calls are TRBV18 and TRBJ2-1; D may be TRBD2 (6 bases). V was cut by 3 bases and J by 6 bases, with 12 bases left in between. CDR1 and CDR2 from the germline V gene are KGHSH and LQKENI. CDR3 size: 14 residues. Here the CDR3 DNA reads TGTGCCAGCTCACCCGGGCGGGGCGGCAATGAGCAGTTCTTC. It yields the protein CASSPGRGGNEQFF.

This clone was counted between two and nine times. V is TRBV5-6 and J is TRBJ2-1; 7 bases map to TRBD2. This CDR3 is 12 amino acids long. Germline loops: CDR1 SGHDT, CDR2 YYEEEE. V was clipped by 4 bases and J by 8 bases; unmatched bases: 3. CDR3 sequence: CASSDLADEQFF. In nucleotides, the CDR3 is TGTGCCAGCAGCGACCTAGCGGATGAGCAGTTCTTC.

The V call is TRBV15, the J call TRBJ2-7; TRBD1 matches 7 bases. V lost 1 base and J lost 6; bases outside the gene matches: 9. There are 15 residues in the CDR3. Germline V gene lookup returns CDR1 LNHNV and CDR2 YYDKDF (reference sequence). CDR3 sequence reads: CATSRGFKGAFEQYF. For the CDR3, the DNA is TGTGCCACCAGCAGAGGTTTCAAGGGGGCTTTCGAGCAGTACTTC.

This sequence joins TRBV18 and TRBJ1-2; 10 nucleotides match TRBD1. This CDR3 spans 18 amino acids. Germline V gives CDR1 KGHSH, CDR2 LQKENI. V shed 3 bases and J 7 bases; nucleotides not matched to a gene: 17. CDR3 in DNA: TGTGCCAGCTCACCTTATGGGGGACAGGGGACGACTACTGGTGGCTACACCTTC. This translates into CASSPYGGQGTTTGGYTF.

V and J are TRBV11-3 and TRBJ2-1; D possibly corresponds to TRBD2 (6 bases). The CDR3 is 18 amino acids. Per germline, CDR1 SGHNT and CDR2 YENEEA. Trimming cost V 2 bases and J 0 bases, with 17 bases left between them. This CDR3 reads CASSLIANRGSSYNEQFF. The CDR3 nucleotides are TGTGCCAGCAGCTTAATCGCGAATCGGGGGAGCTCCTACAATGAGCAGTTCTTC. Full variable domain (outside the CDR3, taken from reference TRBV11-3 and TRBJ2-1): EAGVVQSPRYKIIEKKQPVAFWCNPISGHNTLYWYLQNLGQGPELLIRYENEEAVDDSQLPKDRFSAERLKGVDSTLKIQPAELGDSAVYLCASSLIANRGSSYNEQFFGPGTRLTVL.

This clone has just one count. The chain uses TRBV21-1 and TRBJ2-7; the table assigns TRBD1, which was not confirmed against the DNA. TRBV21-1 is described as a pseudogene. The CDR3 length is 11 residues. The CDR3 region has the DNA TGTGCCAGCCGACAGGGCCACGAGCAGTACTTC. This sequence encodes CASRQGHEQYF.

The CDR3 bases are TGTGCCAGTAGTATAGGACAGGCCTCCGGGGAGCTGTTTTTT. Amino acid sequence: CASSIGQASGELFF. V is TRBV19 and J is TRBJ2-2; TRBD1 is a possible D gene (6 bases). Germline loops: CDR1 LNHDA, CDR2 SQIVND (reference sequence). CDR3 length: 14 amino acids. V lost 1 base and J lost 6, with 9 bases in between.

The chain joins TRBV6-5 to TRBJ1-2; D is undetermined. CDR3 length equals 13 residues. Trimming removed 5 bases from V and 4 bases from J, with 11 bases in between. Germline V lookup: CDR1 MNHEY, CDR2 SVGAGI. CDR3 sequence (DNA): TGTGCCAGCAGTCCCGGGAGCGGCTATGGCTACACCTTC. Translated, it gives CASSPGSGYGYTF.

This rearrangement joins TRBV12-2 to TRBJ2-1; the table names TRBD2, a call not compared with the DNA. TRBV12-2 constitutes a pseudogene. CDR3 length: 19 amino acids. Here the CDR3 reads CASRLVGLAGGSSYNEQFF. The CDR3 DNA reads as TGTGCAAGTCGCTTAGTAGGGCTAGCGGGAGGGAGCTCCTACAATGAGCAGTTCTTC.

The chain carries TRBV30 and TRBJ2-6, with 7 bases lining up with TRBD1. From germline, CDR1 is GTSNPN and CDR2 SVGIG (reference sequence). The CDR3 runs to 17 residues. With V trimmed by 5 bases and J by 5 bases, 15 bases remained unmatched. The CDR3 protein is CAWAGRQGVRRANVLTF. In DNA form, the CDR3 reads TGTGCCTGGGCAGGGCGGCAGGGGGTGAGGAGGGCCAACGTCCTGACTTTC.

The CDR3 reads CASSLVAGANQPQHF. The CDR3 coding sequence is TGTGCCAGCAGCTTAGTGGCGGGGGCAAATCAGCCCCAGCATTTT. The rearrangement joins TRBV7-2 to TRBJ1-5, with TRBD1 as a possible D gene (6 bases). The CDR3 is 15 residues long. V was pared by 1 base and J by 4 bases, with 11 bases between. CDR1 and CDR2 (germline): SGHTA, FQGNSA.

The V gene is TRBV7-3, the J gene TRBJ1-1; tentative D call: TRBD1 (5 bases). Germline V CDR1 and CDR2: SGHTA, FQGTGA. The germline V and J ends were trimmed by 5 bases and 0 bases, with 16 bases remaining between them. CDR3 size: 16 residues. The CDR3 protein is CASSLGTDYMNTEAFF. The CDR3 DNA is TGTGCCAGCAGCCTAGGGACTGACTATATGAACACTGAAGCTTTCTTT.

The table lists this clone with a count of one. The CDR3 DNA reads TGCGCCAGCACGCGGACAGGGACATTACAAGAGACCCAGTACTTC. It is translated as CASTRTGTLQETQYF. The genes are TRBV5-1 and TRBJ2-5, with 8 bases lining up with TRBD1. Trimming cost V 6 bases and J 2 bases; bases outside gene matches: 9. This CDR3 has 15 amino acids. The germline V gene encodes CDR1 SGHRS and CDR2 YFSETQ.

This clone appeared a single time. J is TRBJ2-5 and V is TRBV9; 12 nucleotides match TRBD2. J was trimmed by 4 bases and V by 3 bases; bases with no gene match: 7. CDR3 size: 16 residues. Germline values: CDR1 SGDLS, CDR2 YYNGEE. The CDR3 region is CASSAGSLAGGETQYF. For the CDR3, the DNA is TGTGCCAGCAGCGCAGGCTCACTAGCGGGAGGAGAGACCCAGTACTTC.

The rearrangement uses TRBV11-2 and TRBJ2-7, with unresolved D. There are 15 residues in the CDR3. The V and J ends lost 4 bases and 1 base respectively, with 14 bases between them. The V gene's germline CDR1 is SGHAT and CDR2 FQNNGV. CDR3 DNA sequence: TGTGCCAGCAGCTCGACCAACTCGGGTTCCTACGAGCAGTACTTC. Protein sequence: CASSSTNSGSYEQYF.

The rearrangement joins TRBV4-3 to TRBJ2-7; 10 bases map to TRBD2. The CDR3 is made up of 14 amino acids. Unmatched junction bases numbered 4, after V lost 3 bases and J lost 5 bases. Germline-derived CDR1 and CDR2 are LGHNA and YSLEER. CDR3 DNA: TGCGCCAGCAGCCAGAGCGGGAGGGCTGACGAGCAGTACTTC. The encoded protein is CASSQSGRADEQYF.